The rows below give T cell receptor beta chains drawn from one sample of a study of blood T cells in healthy people across ages. TCRdb reprocessed the 5' RACE reads with MiXCR, giving one entry per CDR3 protein. The repertoire includes roughly 2 million distinct CDR3 sequences, around half of them detected once, and 2% to 2.5% sits in the top ten. Sample: blood. The receptors here all came from a middle-aged woman in good health. The CDR3 runs from the conserved cysteine through the conserved F or W.

v_call: TRBV7-3
j_call: TRBJ1-1
cdr3_aa: CASSLDTDTPNTEAFF

v_call: TRBV4-3
j_call: TRBJ2-5
cdr3_aa: CASSRWRGTQETQYF

v_call: TRBV29-1
j_call: NA
cdr3_aa: CSVGPGLAGNEQYF

v_call: TRBV7-9
j_call: TRBJ2-4
cdr3_aa: CASSLSSDRPAKNIQYF

v_call: TRBV10-3
j_call: TRBJ2-6
cdr3_aa: CAISESTGTSGANVLTF

v_call: TRBV7-9
j_call: TRBJ1-2
cdr3_aa: CASSLEDGGYTF

v_call: TRBV2
j_call: TRBJ2-6
cdr3_aa: CASSGARGANVLTF

v_call: TRBV10-3
j_call: TRBJ2-7
cdr3_aa: CAISESFSSYEQYF

v_call: TRBV7-3
j_call: TRBJ2-2
cdr3_aa: CASSFSRDDTGELFF

v_call: TRBV2
j_call: TRBJ2-3
cdr3_aa: CASSDVGTVTDTQYF

v_call: TRBV20-1
j_call: TRBJ2-5
cdr3_aa: CSAIGTGSHGPETQYF

v_call: TRBV20-1
j_call: TRBJ1-1
cdr3_aa: CSAAKTGKEGAFF

v_call: TRBV6-1
j_call: TRBJ2-3
cdr3_aa: CASSRTQGATAITDTQYF

v_call: TRBV20-1
j_call: TRBJ2-7
cdr3_aa: CSAREGLALYEQYF

v_call: TRBV15
j_call: TRBJ2-5
cdr3_aa: CATSRTNKSYSETQYF

v_call: TRBV6-6
j_call: TRBJ2-4
cdr3_aa: CASSFFGQTYEQYF

v_call: TRBV6-5
j_call: TRBJ1-2
cdr3_aa: CAVQTGSFSYGYTF

v_call: TRBV7-3
j_call: TRBJ2-5
cdr3_aa: CASSFDSGPGGETQYF

v_call: TRBV4-2
j_call: TRBJ2-7
cdr3_aa: CASSQEGQGSSYEQYF

v_call: TRBV28
j_call: TRBJ2-5
cdr3_aa: CASLPGREQETQYF

v_call: TRBV29-1
j_call: NA
cdr3_aa: CSVELTGGSETQYF

v_call: TRBV10-1
j_call: TRBJ2-1
cdr3_aa: CASSEQGRGYNEQFF

v_call: TRBV5-1
j_call: TRBJ2-7
cdr3_aa: CASSLGRTQKGEQYF

v_call: TRBV3-1
j_call: TRBJ2-4
cdr3_aa: CASSPRGSGKDKNIQYF

v_call: TRBV7-2
j_call: TRBJ2-7
cdr3_aa: CASSLTVLGTGQLLQYF

v_call: TRBV6-5
j_call: TRBJ2-4
cdr3_aa: CASRGVDTRRGTQYF

v_call: TRBV9
j_call: TRBJ1-1
cdr3_aa: CASSVAGQGTEAFF

v_call: TRBV27
j_call: TRBJ2-7
cdr3_aa: CASSIAGGREQYF

v_call: TRBV27
j_call: TRBJ2-7
cdr3_aa: CASSPPGRRQYF

v_call: TRBV12-3/TRBV12-4
j_call: TRBJ1-6
cdr3_aa: CASSSLATETHSPLHF

v_call: TRBV4-2
j_call: TRBJ2-3
cdr3_aa: CASSQVGGGAADTQYF

v_call: TRBV4-1
j_call: TRBJ2-7
cdr3_aa: CASGPHRESNEQYF

v_call: TRBV20-1
j_call: TRBJ2-1
cdr3_aa: CSARGPLAGGQDNEQFF

v_call: TRBV20-1
j_call: TRBJ2-3
cdr3_aa: CSALSRPGTSGVGTQYF

v_call: TRBV20-1
j_call: TRBJ2-7
cdr3_aa: CSASLLLAGGLSSYEQYF

v_call: TRBV14
j_call: TRBJ1-1
cdr3_aa: CASSQVGGREAFF

v_call: TRBV25-1
j_call: TRBJ2-3
cdr3_aa: CASSLGVTAGDTQYF